This TCR beta chain was captured by sequencing in a study of chemoradiotherapy in HPV16-positive cancers. Study-wide results and caveats: HPV-responsive T-cell expansion during chemoradiotherapy was linked to improved recurrence-free survival in HPV16-positive patients. Non-HPV-specific T cells did not expand in tumors during treatment, whereas candidate HPV-specific clones and E7-related motifs did. The functional HPV-specific definition rests on just a couple of HPV16-positive patients.

Assay used: immunoSEQ multiplex PCR; TCRdb lists only in-frame clones, some missing. This sample has about 8,000 clones, with around 80% found just once. Germline assignment: CDR1 SGHRS and CDR2 YFSETQ. V was pared by 4 bases and J by 7 bases, with 15 bases between. This CDR3 is 15 amino acids long. This clone was seen a single time. Its specificity is unknown. Samples were taken several times over chemoradiotherapy. The clonotype comes from a human donor with HPV-associated anogenital cancer. This chain uses TRBV5-1 with TRBJ1-6, with a tentative D call TRBD1 (5 bases). The sample was collected from a patient who underwent chemoradiotherapy. In DNA form, the CDR3 reads TGCGCCAGCAGCCCCAGGGCTCTGGAGAATTCACCCCTCCACTTT. Translating gives CASSPRALENSPLHF. Drawing the rest from reference TRBV5-1 and TRBJ1-6, the complete variable domain is KAGVTQTPRYLIKTRGQQVTLSCSPISGHRSVSWYQQTPGQGLQFLFEYFSETQRNKGNFPGRFSGRQFSNSRSEMNVSTLELGDSALYLCASSPRALENSPLHFGNGTRLTVT.